A single sample is the source of the 25 T cell receptor beta chains below, sequenced in a study of sequential checkpoint blockade in melanoma. The treatment here: randomized to nivolumab then ipilimumab (arm A) or the reverse (arm B). Libraries were prepared by immunoSEQ multiplex PCR; TCRdb keeps only in-frame clonotypes and omits some of them. The table shows about 12,000 clones, with about a quarter occurring only once. Specimen: tumor tissue (inferred from file names), collected from a patient given nivolumab and ipilimumab in sequence. Receptors originate from a human donor with melanoma.

The sample holds a few counts of this clone. The J gene is TRBJ2-1, the V gene TRBV7-7, with 12 bases that match TRBD2. CDR1 is SSHAT and CDR2 is FNYEAQ in the germline V gene (reference sequence). The CDR3 covers 17 residues. The V segment lost 4 bases and the J segment 4 bases; nucleotides outside the gene matches: 8. CDR3 sequence (DNA): TGTGCCAGCAGCTCCCCGGCTAGCGGGGGGGGGTACAATGAGCAGTTCTTC. Translation gives CASSSPASGGGYNEQFF.

This clone was seen a handful of times. The chain is built from TRBV6-8 and TRBJ2-5; no reliable D call. Germline lookup yields CDR1 MNHGY and CDR2 SAAAGT. The germline V and J ends were trimmed by 2 bases and 5 bases, with 12 bases remaining between them. This CDR3 is 14 amino acids long. CDR3 nucleotides: TGTGCCAGCAGTTACACCTGGGCCCTCGAGACCCAGTACTTC. Its protein is CASSYTWALETQYF.

The sample holds many counts of this clone. The V and J genes are TRBV6-8 and TRBJ1-1; no definite D call. Per germline, CDR1 MNHGY and CDR2 SAAAGT. The V gene lost 6 bases and the J gene lost 1 base, with 9 bases spanning the gap. The CDR3 loop spans 13 amino acids. CDR3 DNA sequence: TGTGCCAGCAGGACCGGCAGGAACACTGAAGCTTTCTTT. This sequence encodes CASRTGRNTEAFF.

The chain carries TRBV11-3 and TRBJ2-5, with D perhaps TRBD2 (7 bases). CDR1 and CDR2 from the germline V gene are SGHNT and YENEEA. The CDR3 is made up of 15 amino acids. Trimming left V 3 bases short and J 5 bases short, with 16 bases between. The chain's CDR3 is CASSLGTGRGETQYF. CDR3 nucleotide sequence: TGTGCCAGCAGCTTGGGAACAGGGAGGGGGGAGACCCAGTACTTC.

This clone was recorded once. V usage is TRBV28 and J usage is TRBJ1-5; TRBD1 matches at 7 bases. CDR3 size: 20 residues. CDR1 and CDR2 from the germline V gene are MDHEN and SYDVKM. V was clipped by 0 bases and J by 7 bases; unmatched bases: 21. The CDR3 loop is CASSLCSLTTFDREEQPQHF. Here the CDR3 DNA reads TGTGCCAGCAGTTTATGTTCCCTTACAACCTTCGACAGGGAGGAGCAGCCCCAGCATTTT. The complete variable domain, with remaining parts taken from reference TRBV28 and TRBJ1-5, reads DVKVTQSSRYLVKRTGEKVFLECVQDMDHENMFWYRQDPGLGLRLIYFSYDVKMKEKGDIPEGYSVSREKKERFSLILESASTNQTSMYLCASSLCSLTTFDREEQPQHFGDGTRLSIL.

This rearrangement joins TRBV11-3 to TRBJ2-1, with TRBD2 matching 8 bases. The CDR3 contains 14 residues. CDR1 is SGHNT and CDR2 is YENEEA in the germline V gene. V was clipped by 1 base and J by 12 bases; unmatched bases: 8. The CDR3 sequence: CASSLVRGVRRQFF. The CDR3 bases are TGTGCCAGCAGCTTAGTGCGGGGGGTTAGGAGGCAGTTCTTC.

This clone was observed many times. The gene calls are TRBV11-3 and TRBJ1-3; the D gene is possibly TRBD1 (6 bases). Trimming removed 3 bases at V and 0 bases at J, with 9 bases between. CDR3 size: 15 residues. Germline loops: CDR1 SGHNT, CDR2 YENEEA. CDR3 region: CASSLDSASGNTIYF. As DNA, the CDR3 is TGTGCCAGCAGCTTGGACAGCGCCTCTGGAAACACCATATATTTT.

This clone was recorded at least ten times. This chain uses TRBV11-3 with TRBJ1-6, with TRBD1 matching 7 bases. Losses at the gene ends were 1 base for V and 4 bases for J; bases not matched to a gene: 7. Germline V gene data show CDR1 as SGHNT and CDR2 as YENEEA. The CDR3 runs to 17 residues. CDR3 coding DNA: TGTGCCAGCAGCTTAGGGGGGGACAGCCTGTATAATTCACCCCTCCACTTT. This gives the protein CASSLGGDSLYNSPLHF.

The CDR3 nucleotides read TGTGCCAGCAGTTTGGGCCGGGCCGGCTACGAGCAGTACGTC. Its translation: CASSLGRAGYEQYV. The chain has TRBV28 and TRBJ2-7; D remains ambiguous. With 3 bases removed from V and 3 bases from J, the gap between germline ends came to 12 bases. CDR3 size: 14 residues. CDR1 MDHEN and CDR2 SYDVKM come from the germline V gene.

The rearrangement uses TRBV11-3 and TRBJ1-1, with 10 nucleotides matching TRBD1. In germline, CDR1 is SGHNT, CDR2 YENEEA. This CDR3 has 15 residues. Trimming removed 4 bases from V and 5 bases from J; junction bases left unmatched: 7. CDR3 in amino acids: CASSSTTGGETEAFF. CDR3 sequence (DNA): TGTGCCAGCAGCTCGACGACAGGGGGCGAGACTGAAGCTTTCTTT.

The CDR3 DNA sequence: TGTGCCAGCAGCAACGGCGCAGTCAGTGAAGCTTTCTTT. It encodes CASSNGAVSEAFF. This sequence joins TRBV6-8 and TRBJ1-1; D remains ambiguous. Trimming stripped 6 bases from V and 7 bases from J, with 15 bases between. The CDR3 is 13 amino acids. Germline-derived CDR1 and CDR2 are MNHGY and SAAAGT.

This clone showed up many times. The gene calls are TRBV6-8 and TRBJ1-2; the D gene is possibly TRBD1 (5 bases). The V end was cut by 9 bases, the J end by 5 bases, with 19 bases between. This CDR3 comprises 14 residues. Germline-derived CDR1 and CDR2 are MNHGY and SAAAGT. The chain's CDR3 is CASRRGIRAYGYTF. The CDR3 nucleotides read TGTGCCAGTAGAAGGGGAATTAGAGCTTATGGCTACACCTTC.

This clone was detected a few times. This chain links TRBV6-8 with TRBJ2-7; the D is unclear. Trimming left V 0 bases short and J 6 bases short, with 12 bases between. This CDR3 has 14 amino acids. Germline V gene lookup returns CDR1 MNHGY and CDR2 SAAAGT. DNA of the CDR3: TGTGCCAGCAGTTACTCCGGGCCCAACACCGAGCAGTACTTC. It is translated as CASSYSGPNTEQYF.

In its sample, this clone was seen a few times. This chain connects TRBV6-8 to TRBJ1-3; D call uncertain. CDR3 size: 15 residues. CDR1 is MNHGY, CDR2 SAAAGT, per germline. V gave up 2 bases and J gave up 0 bases, with 8 bases separating them. The CDR3 protein is CASSYEGISGNTIYF. The CDR3 nucleotides are TGTGCCAGCAGTTACGAAGGGATCTCTGGAAACACCATATATTTT.

The chain joins TRBV12-5 to TRBJ1-1; TRBD1 might be the D (5 bases). Germline V gene data show CDR1 as LGHNT and CDR2 as FRNRAP. The CDR3 spans 17 residues. CDR3 DNA: TGTGCCAGCGGCTCTTCCGCCAGCCAAGTCCGGGGGACTGAAGCTTTCTTT. Translating it yields CASGSSASQVRGTEAFF.

This clone was detected only a few times. This chain links TRBV10-2 with TRBJ1-2; D is ambiguous. V lost 4 bases and J lost 0, with 6 bases in between. The CDR3 extends over 13 amino acids. Germline V gives CDR1 WSHSY, CDR2 SAAADI. CDR3 in DNA: TGCGCCAGCAGTGCATCTGCTAACTATGGCTACACCTTC. Protein sequence: CASSASANYGYTF.

This clone was seen only a few times. The chain joins TRBV10-2 to TRBJ2-5; a possible D gene is TRBD1 (5 bases). V was pared by 5 bases and J by 4 bases, with 11 bases between. Germline CDR1 and CDR2: WSHSY and SAAADI. This CDR3 comprises 13 residues. CDR3 nucleotide sequence: TGCGCCAGCAGTACCGGACACGGAGAGACCCAGTACTTC. Translating gives CASSTGHGETQYF.

This clone was detected a few times. V and J are TRBV29-1 and TRBJ2-1; no definite D call. CDR1 and CDR2 (germline): SQVTM, ANQGSEA. The CDR3 is 12 residues long. V shed 4 bases and J shed 8 bases, with 12 bases lying between them. Written as DNA, the CDR3 is TGCAGCGTTGCCTCCCCGGTCGATGAGCAGTTCTTC. Its translation: CSVASPVDEQFF.

V is TRBV7-5 and J is TRBJ2-1; the listed D gene, TRBD1, was not tested against the DNA. TRBV7-5 is a known pseudogene. The CDR3 contains 14 residues. The DNA for the CDR3 is TGTGCCAGCAGCGGGCAGGGGCCCTACAATGAGCAGTTCTTC. Translated: CASSGQGPYNEQFF.

This sequence joins TRBV19 and TRBJ1-2; D is unclear. The CDR3 is 17 residues long. The germline V gene encodes CDR1 LNHDA and CDR2 SQIVND (reference sequence). V was shortened by 1 base and J by 3 bases, with 18 bases between the two germline ends. The CDR3 DNA reads as TGTGCCAGTAGTATAGTCCCCACCCCCCGCCGGGACTATGGCTACACCTTC. It specifies CASSIVPTPRRDYGYTF.

In its sample, this clone was seen a few times. The V and J genes are TRBV11-3 and TRBJ2-7, with a tentative D call TRBD1 (5 bases). Between the trimmed V and J ends, which lost 7 bases and 2 bases, there was a span of 18 bases. Germline CDR1 is SGHNT and CDR2 is YENEEA. The CDR3 has 15 amino acids. The CDR3 nucleotides are TGTGCCAGCACCCCTCAGTCAGGGCGCCCCTACGAGCAGTACGTC. Translating it yields CASTPQSGRPYEQYV.

This clone is labeled as medium-sized. V and J are TRBV9 and TRBJ2-3; D is ambiguous. Deletions cut 0 bases from V and 2 bases from J, with 4 bases between. This CDR3 region has 13 residues. Per germline, CDR1 SGDLS and CDR2 YYNGEE. Here the CDR3 DNA reads TGTGCCAGCAGCGTAGGTATCACAGATACGCAGTATTTT. This codes for CASSVGITDTQYF. Full variable domain (missing parts from reference TRBV9 and TRBJ2-3): DSGVTQTPKHLITATGQRVTLRCSPRSGDLSVYWYQQSLDQGLQFLIQYYNGEERAKGNILERFSAQQFPDLHSELNLSSLELGDSALYFCASSVGITDTQYFGPGTRLTVL.

The CDR3 sequence is CASSNRPHIYNEQFF. CDR3 in DNA: TGTGCCAGCAGTAATCGGCCTCATATTTACAATGAGCAGTTCTTC. The chain joins TRBV6-8 to TRBJ2-1; D uncertain. Germline V lookup: CDR1 MNHGY, CDR2 SAAAGT. Deletions cut 5 bases from V and 4 bases from J, with 15 bases between. The CDR3 covers 15 residues.

The V gene is TRBV6-1, the J gene TRBJ2-7, with D unresolved. The CDR3 has 16 amino acids. V lost 1 base to trimming and J lost 7 bases, with 20 bases between them. Germline assignment: CDR1 MNHNS and CDR2 SASEGT. The CDR3 loop reads CASSEGTALYLGEQYF. The DNA of the CDR3 is TGTGCCAGCAGTGAAGGGACCGCTCTGTATTTGGGGGAGCAGTACTTC.

CDR3 sequence (DNA): TGTGCCAGCTCATCCTTTGCAGGGACGAGGGCGAAAGAGACCCAGTACTTC. This codes for CASSSFAGTRAKETQYF. The chain is built from TRBV18 and TRBJ2-5; perhaps D is TRBD1 or TRBD2 (5 bases each). V shed 5 bases and J shed 3 bases, with 22 bases lying between them. The CDR3 has 17 residues. CDR1 and CDR2 from the germline V gene are KGHSH and LQKENI.